This T cell receptor (beta chain) is drawn from a study of naive and memory T cell subsets. Study outcomes and limitations: From naive to CM, EM and EMRA, diversity decreased and Gini increased. RNA-based TCR counts may shift with T cell activation and differentiation. Possibly reflecting memory cells re-expressing CD45RA, a few larger clonotypes occurred in naive repertoires, especially CD8.

Regarding this clonotype: Antigen specificity is unknown.

Trimming shortened V by 3 bases and J by 3 bases, and 8 bases separated the two germline ends. This CDR3 has 13 amino acids. The germline V gene has CDR1 SEHNR and CDR2 FQNEAQ (reference sequence). Both TRBC1 and TRBC2 were covered by a beta constant-region primer of two equimolar oligonucleotides. Nested alpha and beta constant-region primers with the SP2 primer drove four PCR rounds on ligated cDNA. TCRdb re-called the UMI-ligation and nested PCR reads through MiXCR, storing one row per CDR3 protein. The sample has around 83,000 distinct CDR3 sequences; 11% are singletons. Sequencing was performed on naive CD4+ T cells from blood. The origin of this receptor is a human donor in good health. V usage is TRBV7-9 and J usage is TRBJ1-1; no firm D call. The DNA of the CDR3 is TGTGCCAGCAGCTTGGATCCGTACACTGAAGCTTTCTTT. This encodes CASSLDPYTEAFF.